The 8 T cell receptor beta chains given below trace back to one sample, sequenced in a study of response to subunit inactivated influenza vaccine. MiXCR, run by TCRdb on the RT-PCR reads, gives a single entry per CDR3 protein. This table has around 520,000 distinct CDR3 sequences, approximately 12% appearing once. The specimen comprised PBMCs from blood, sampled on the day of vaccination. The origin of the receptors is a man aged 50-59 years who received an inactivated influenza vaccine.

In its sample, this clonotype was seen many times. The CDR3 protein is CASSATRVEQYF. CDR3 DNA: TGTGCCAGCAGCGCCACCAGGGTAGAGCAGTACTTC. This chain uses TRBV11-2 with TRBJ2-7, with D tentatively TRBD1 (5 bases). CDR1 and CDR2 (germline): SGHAT, FQNNGV. This CDR3 is built from 12 residues. V shed 5 bases and J shed 7 bases, with 12 bases lying between them.

The V and J genes are TRBV3-1 and TRBJ2-7; 9 bases match TRBD2. Germline V gene sequence: CDR1 LGHDT, CDR2 YNNKEL (reference sequence). The trim removed 10 bases at V and 6 bases at J, leaving 22 bases unmatched. There are 17 residues in the CDR3. CDR3 sequence reads: CATTASRLSGSWSEQYF. CDR3 DNA sequence: TGTGCCACCACCGCTTCCCGTCTTAGCGGGAGTTGGTCCGAGCAGTACTTC.

The chain employs TRBV5-1 and TRBJ2-7; 14 nucleotides line up with TRBD2. With 3 bases clipped from V and 7 bases from J, the junction kept 15 bases outside the gene matches. CDR1 and CDR2 (germline): SGHRS, YFSETQ. CDR3 length equals 18 residues. The CDR3 sequence is CASSSELLGLAGGGEQYF. CDR3 nucleotides: TGCGCCAGCAGCTCGGAACTCTTAGGACTAGCGGGAGGAGGTGAGCAGTACTTC.

The chain uses TRBV11-2 and TRBJ2-3; D might be TRBD2 (6 bases). Trimming stripped 5 bases from V and 2 bases from J, with 23 bases between. Per the germline V gene, CDR1 is SGHAT and CDR2 is FQNNGV. The CDR3 runs to 18 residues. CDR3 residues: CASSRITSVRDPTDTQYF. The CDR3 region has the DNA TGTGCCAGCAGCCGGATAACGTCGGTGCGGGACCCCACAGATACGCAGTATTTT. The full variable domain, its missing parts supplied by reference TRBV11-2 and TRBJ2-3, is EAGVAQSPRYKIIEKRQSVAFWCNPISGHATLYWYQQILGQGPKLLIQFQNNGVVDDSQLPKDRFSAERLKGVDSTLKIQPAKLEDSAVYLCASSRITSVRDPTDTQYFGPGTRLTVL.

The CDR3 region is CASSSLGEPQHF. CDR3 bases: TGTGCCAGCAGTTCTTTGGGGGAGCCCCAGCATTTT. The rearrangement links TRBV12-3 or TRBV12-4 to TRBJ1-5; maybe TRBD1 (5 bases). The germline V and J ends were trimmed by 4 bases and 8 bases, with 9 bases remaining between them. CDR3 length: 12 residues.

Remarks on this clonotype: The junction departs from the called germline gene at one end, perhaps through a read error. This chain joins TRBV7-2 and TRBJ2-5; 11 bases are shared with TRBD1. Germline lookup yields CDR1 SGHTA and CDR2 FQGNSA. The CDR3 runs to 15 residues. The CDR3 DNA follows: TGTGCCAGCAGCTTAGTGGGGACAGGGGGTCCTGGCTCGGGCTTC. Translated, it gives CASSLVGTGGPGSGF.

The CDR3 sequence is CSASASGSKQFF. The CDR3 nucleotides are TGCAGTGCTAGCGCTAGCGGGAGTAAACAGTTCTTC. V is TRBV20-1 and J is TRBJ2-1; 10 bases agree with TRBD2. Germline CDR1 DFQATT, CDR2 SNEGSKA (reference sequence). V was pared by 3 bases and J by 13 bases, with 6 bases of the junction left unmatched. The CDR3 spans 12 residues.

This rearrangement joins TRBV18 to TRBJ1-1; no reliable D call. V gave up 2 bases and J gave up 9 bases, with 13 bases separating them. This CDR3 region has 13 residues. Looked up from germline, CDR1 is KGHSH and CDR2 is LQKENI. In DNA form, the CDR3 reads TGTGCCAGCTCACCAGATATTGTAGAAAAAGCTTTCTTT. Translating gives CASSPDIVEKAFF. The variable domain in full, completed from reference TRBV18 and TRBJ1-1, reads NAGVMQNPRHLVRRRGQEARLRCSPMKGHSHVYWYRQLPEEGLKFMVYLQKENIIDESGMPKERFSAEFPKEGPSILRIQQVVRGDSAAYFCASSPDIVEKAFFGQGTRLTVV.